This is a list of T cell receptor beta chains from one sample in a study of blood T cells in healthy people across ages. TCRdb reprocessed the 5' RACE reads via MiXCR and lists one record per CDR3 protein. The sample contains around 1,500,000 distinct CDR3 sequences, 42% of which appear only once. Sequenced material: blood. The receptor source for this set is a woman younger than 30 in good health. Each CDR3 is given with its conserved first and last residue. D genes are given only for firm matches. The size field is filled for only some rows; it gives once, few, many or a size class.

TRBJ2-5,-,-,TRBV11-2,TGTGCCGGCAGCTTGGGGCAGGGTTTGAATCCAGAAGAGACCCAGTACTTC,CAGSLGQGLNPEETQYF
TRBJ2-3,few,-,TRBV4-1,TGCGCCAGCAGCCAAGGGGTCGACACAGATACGCAGTATTTT,CASSQGVDTDTQYF
TRBJ1-1,once,TRBD1,TRBV6-2/TRBV6-3,TGTGCCAGCAGTTACTCTCTAACAGGGGATGATGAAGCTTTCTTT,CASSYSLTGDDEAFF
TRBJ2-7,-,TRBD1,TRBV6-5,TGTGCCAGCAGTTACGGTCAGGGGGACTACGAGCAGTACTTC,CASSYGQGDYEQYF
TRBJ2-3,-,TRBD2,TRBV20-1,TGCAGTGCTCGAACACTAGCGGGAGTTGTCACAGATACGCAGTATTTT,CSARTLAGVVTDTQYF
TRBJ2-1,few,-,TRBV27,TGTGCCAGCAGTCTAGTTCCTTTCTACAATGAGCAGTTCTTC,CASSLVPFYNEQFF
TRBJ1-4,few,-,TRBV7-8,TGTGCCAGCAGCCGACCGGGGGGGCAGAATGAAAAACTGTTTTTT,CASSRPGGQNEKLFF
TRBJ2-3,-,TRBD1,TRBV4-1,TGCGCCAGCAGCCAAGGGACAGGGGTAGCAGATACGCAGTATTTT,CASSQGTGVADTQYF
TRBJ2-3,-,-,TRBV7-8,TGCGCCAGCAGGGTGGGGGGCCGTACAGATACGCAGTATTTT,CASRVGGRTDTQYF
TRBJ1-2,-,-,TRBV5-1,TGCGCCAGCAGCTTGGATCCAGGGGCCAGCGGCTACACCTTC,CASSLDPGASGYTF
TRBJ1-5,few,-,TRBV6-2/TRBV6-3,TGTGCCAGCAGGCCTAGCGGGCCGAGCAATCAGCCCCAGCATTTT,CASRPSGPSNQPQHF
TRBJ2-7,-,-,TRBV12-3/TRBV12-4,TGTGCCAGCGGAATCCGGCTACCCCCCTACGAGCAGTACTTC,CASGIRLPPYEQYF
TRBJ2-7,-,-,TRBV6-4,TGTGCCAGCAGTGAAGGAACAGGGGGAGGGGACGAGCAGTACTTC,CASSEGTGGGDEQYF
TRBJ2-7,few,-,TRBV20-1,TGCAGTGCTAGAGATGGGGAGGACCCGACGCACGAGCAGTACTTC,CSARDGEDPTHEQYF
TRBJ2-5,-,-,TRBV6-1,TGTGCCAGCAGAGCCGGCAACTCCTACAATGAGCAGTACTTC,CASRAGNSYNEQYF
TRBJ1-2,few,-,TRBV2,TGTGCCAGCAGTGGAGGTCGCAGGGCCTATGGCTACACCTTC,CASSGGRRAYGYTF
TRBJ2-5,-,TRBD2,TRBV6-5,TGTGCCAGCAGTTACTCGATTGGACTAGCGGGAGTACGGGAGCAGTACTTC,CASSYSIGLAGVREQYF
TRBJ2-5,many,-,TRBV7-2,TGTGCCAGCAGCGCTGCTGGAGGAGAGACCCAGTACTTC,CASSAAGGETQYF
TRBJ2-5,many,-,TRBV3-1,TGTGCCAGCAGTCGCACCGCCTTAGACCTTCAAGAGACCCAGTACTTC,CASSRTALDLQETQYF
TRBJ2-1,-,TRBD1,TRBV4-1,TGCGCCAGCAGCCAAGGACCGGGACAGGGAGAGCATGAGCAGTTCTTC,CASSQGPGQGEHEQFF
TRBJ1-2,few,-,TRBV25-1,TGTGCCAGCACCCGAGGGGTAGGGGGCTACACCTTC,CASTRGVGGYTF
TRBJ2-2,few,TRBD1,TRBV20-1,TGCAGTGCTCGGGACAGTATGCCCGGGGAGCTGTTTTTT,CSARDSMPGELFF
TRBJ2-1,-,-,TRBV20-1,TGCAGTGCTCGCAAACCCAGCTCCTACAATGAGCAGTTCTTC,CSARKPSSYNEQFF
TRBJ2-7,few,TRBD2,TRBV20-1,TGCAGTGCTAGAGATCTCGGGCTAGCGGGCCAACATAGCGAGCAGTACTTC,CSARDLGLAGQHSEQYF
TRBJ1-6,few,TRBD1,TRBV28,TGTGCCAGCAGCCCAGAACCTCGCCGGACAGGCTACAATTCACCCCTCCACTTT,CASSPEPRRTGYNSPLHF
TRBJ1-1,many,-,TRBV29-1,TGCAGCGTCCTGGACACTGAAGCTTTCTTT,CSVLDTEAFF
TRBJ2-1,-,TRBD2,TRBV20-1,TGCAGTGAAGCCTCCGGGACTAGTTACAATGAGCAGTTCTTC,CSEASGTSYNEQFF
TRBJ2-1,-,TRBD2,TRBV5-1,TGCGCCAGCAGCTCCCATGGACTAGCGGACTACAATGAGCAGTTCTTC,CASSSHGLADYNEQFF